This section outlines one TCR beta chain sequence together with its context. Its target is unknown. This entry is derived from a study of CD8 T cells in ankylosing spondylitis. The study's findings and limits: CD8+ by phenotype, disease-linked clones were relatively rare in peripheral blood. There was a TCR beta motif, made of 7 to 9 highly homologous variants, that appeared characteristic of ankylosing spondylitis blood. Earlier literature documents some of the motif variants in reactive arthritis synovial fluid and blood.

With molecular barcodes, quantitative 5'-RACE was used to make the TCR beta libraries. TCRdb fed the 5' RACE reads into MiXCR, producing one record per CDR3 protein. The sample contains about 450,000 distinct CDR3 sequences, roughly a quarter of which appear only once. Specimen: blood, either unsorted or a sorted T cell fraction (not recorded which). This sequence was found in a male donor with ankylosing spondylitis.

The CDR3 is CSARGGVRAHHEQYF. The DNA of the CDR3 is TGCAGTGCTAGGGGCGGGGTTAGGGCCCATCACGAGCAGTACTTC. V and J are TRBV20-1 and TRBJ2-7; a weak D match, TRBD2 (6 bases). Germline V gene sequence: CDR1 DFQATT, CDR2 SNEGSKA (reference sequence). The CDR3 runs to 15 residues. Trimming shortened V by 3 bases and J by 5 bases, and 20 bases separated the two germline ends.